The next 28 T cell receptor beta chains were all read from a single sample in a study of blood T cell repertoires in COVID-19. Assay: immunoSEQ multiplex PCR; the TCRdb copy retains only in-frame clones and omits some. Among 60,000 to 70,000 clones, roughly 80% were seen once, and the ten largest hold under 50%. Sequencing was performed on peripheral blood. The source is a human donor in a cohort sampled during active COVID-19.

V and J are TRBV5-1 and TRBJ1-1; 12 bases are a match to TRBD1. There are 15 residues in the CDR3. Losses at the gene ends were 3 bases for V and 6 bases for J; bases not matched to a gene: 6. Germline V gene data show CDR1 as SGHRS and CDR2 as YFSETQ. Here the CDR3 DNA reads TGCGCCAGCAGCTCGAGGGGACAGGGGGCACCTGAAGCTTTCTTT. Its protein is CASSSRGQGAPEAFF.

This chain joins TRBV5-1 and TRBJ2-5; tentatively, D is TRBD1 (6 bases). This CDR3 region has 14 residues. Germline V gene sequence: CDR1 SGHRS, CDR2 YFSETQ. V lost 3 bases and J 4 bases, leaving 13 bases between the germline ends. This CDR3 is CASSSWTERETQYF. CDR3 DNA: TGCGCCAGCAGCTCCTGGACAGAGAGAGAGACCCAGTACTTC.

The rearrangement joins TRBV28 to TRBJ1-2, with a tentative D call TRBD1 (5 bases). Germline V gene data show CDR1 as MDHEN and CDR2 as SYDVKM. With 2 bases removed from V and 3 bases from J, the gap between germline ends came to 10 bases. The CDR3 is made up of 14 amino acids. CDR3 loop: CASSLAGRYYGYTF. The CDR3 DNA follows: TGTGCCAGCAGTTTAGCAGGGCGTTACTATGGCTACACCTTC.

This clone was observed a few times. The chain combines TRBV4-2 with TRBJ2-2; D gene ambiguous. Germline CDR1 LGHNA, CDR2 YNFKEQ. V lost 1 base, J lost 1 base, and 7 bases lay in between. The CDR3 runs 15 residues. CDR3 sequence reads: CASSQGGQNTGELFF. CDR3 nucleotide sequence: TGTGCCAGCAGCCAAGGTGGCCAGAACACCGGGGAGCTGTTTTTT.

The chain is built from TRBV29-1 and TRBJ2-3, with 10 bases aligning to TRBD1. CDR3 length equals 14 residues. V lost 7 bases, J lost 3 bases, and 7 bases stayed unmatched. Germline CDR1 is SQVTM and CDR2 is ANQGSEA. The CDR3 spells CSAMTGGGTDTQYF. The CDR3 bases are TGCAGCGCAATGACAGGGGGCGGAACAGATACGCAGTATTTT.

Only a few counts were recorded for this clone. The rearrangement joins TRBV12-3 or TRBV12-4 to TRBJ1-5; D perhaps matches TRBD1 (6 bases). V lost 6 bases and J lost 3, with 9 bases in between. This CDR3 has 13 amino acids. This chain's CDR3 is CASRTGLNQPQHF. The CDR3 nucleotides are TGTGCCAGCAGAACAGGGCTCAATCAGCCCCAGCATTTT.

V usage is TRBV11-2 and J usage is TRBJ2-7; 10 bases are shared with TRBD1. Germline CDR1 and CDR2: SGHAT and FQNNGV. The CDR3 extends over 15 amino acids. Trimming removed 5 bases from V and 6 bases from J; junction bases left unmatched: 10. CDR3 sequence reads: CASSTRGTGEPEQYF. The DNA for the CDR3 is TGTGCCAGCAGCACCAGAGGGACAGGGGAGCCCGAGCAGTACTTC.

V usage is TRBV7-2 and J usage is TRBJ1-5, with D maybe TRBD1 (6 bases). The CDR3 extends over 14 amino acids. Trimming took off 2 bases at V and 7 bases at J, with 12 bases between the two ends. CDR1 SGHTA and CDR2 FQGNSA come from the germline V gene. Here the CDR3 reads CASSLLGHYQPQHF. In DNA, the CDR3 is TGTGCCAGCAGCTTATTGGGACACTACCAGCCCCAGCATTTT.

As for this clone: This CDR3 is also generated by other DNA sequences in the sample. The CDR3 reads CSVVGETQYF. DNA for the CDR3: TGCAGCGTTGTCGGAGAGACCCAGTACTTC. The chain recombines TRBV29-1 with TRBJ2-5, with D uncertain. This CDR3 region has 10 residues. Germline loops: CDR1 SQVTM, CDR2 ANQGSEA. V was trimmed by 4 bases and J by 4 bases, leaving 4 bases between them.

The chain is built from TRBV7-7 and TRBJ2-1; 9 nucleotides line up with TRBD2. This CDR3 contains 15 residues. Germline V gene data show CDR1 as SSHAT and CDR2 as FNYEAQ (reference sequence). J gave up 2 bases and V 1 base, and 0 bases lay outside the gene matches. The CDR3 coding sequence is TGTGCCAGCAGCTTAGGACTAGCGGCCTACAATGAGCAGTTCTTC. Amino acid sequence: CASSLGLAAYNEQFF.

The rearrangement uses TRBV5-4 and TRBJ1-2; 7 nucleotides align to TRBD1. The CDR3 spans 14 residues. CDR1 is SGHNT and CDR2 is YYREEE in the germline V gene (reference sequence). V lost 7 bases, J lost 4 bases, and 10 bases stayed unmatched. The CDR3 protein is CASRRQGLLYGYTF. The CDR3 bases are TGTGCCAGCCGGCGACAGGGTCTGCTCTATGGCTACACCTTC.

The chain is built from TRBV11-2 and TRBJ1-5; a weak D match, TRBD1 (5 bases). V was shortened by 5 bases and J by 1 base, with 15 bases between the two germline ends. Germline V gene lookup returns CDR1 SGHAT and CDR2 FQNNGV. This CDR3 comprises 16 residues. DNA for the CDR3: TGTGCCAGCAGCCTAGGGGACTTTCCCAGCAATCAGCCCCAGCATTTT. It is translated as CASSLGDFPSNQPQHF.

The chain carries TRBV6-5 and TRBJ2-1; 13 bases match TRBD2. The junction had 0 bases not matched to a gene; V was cut back by 6 bases and J by 7 bases. CDR3 length: 13 amino acids. The V gene's germline CDR1 is MNHEY and CDR2 SVGAGI. CDR3 region: CASRLAGGNEQFF. The CDR3 DNA reads as TGTGCCAGCAGACTAGCGGGGGGGAATGAGCAGTTCTTC.

CDR3 sequence (DNA): TGTGCCAGCAGCTTTAGCGGGGGGACCTACAATGAGCAGTTCTTC. Translation gives CASSFSGGTYNEQFF. V usage is TRBV11-2 and J usage is TRBJ2-1; 10 bases align to TRBD2. The V and J ends lost 3 bases and 2 bases, in that order; junction bases with no gene match: 1. The germline V gene has CDR1 SGHAT and CDR2 FQNNGV. This CDR3 is built from 15 residues. The whole variable domain, remainder taken from reference TRBV11-2 and TRBJ2-1, is EAGVAQSPRYKIIEKRQSVAFWCNPISGHATLYWYQQILGQGPKLLIQFQNNGVVDDSQLPKDRFSAERLKGVDSTLKIQPAKLEDSAVYLCASSFSGGTYNEQFFGPGTRLTVL.

The V call is TRBV5-1, the J call TRBJ2-7; D not certain. Germline V gene sequence: CDR1 SGHRS, CDR2 YFSETQ. The V end was cut by 5 bases, the J end by 4 bases, with 10 bases between. There are 12 residues in the CDR3. The CDR3 DNA sequence: TGCGCCAGCAGTCATGGAGATTACGAGCAGTACTTC. Protein sequence: CASSHGDYEQYF.

This clone came up a few times. The chain links TRBV10-3 to TRBJ2-7; perhaps TRBD2 as D (6 bases). V shed 0 bases and J shed 5 bases, with 14 bases lying between them. Per the germline V gene, CDR1 is ENHRY and CDR2 is SYGVKD. This CDR3 has 15 residues. The CDR3 region has the DNA TGTGCCATCAGTGAGTCCGGGCTTTGGGGGGACGAGCAGTACTTC. Protein sequence: CAISESGLWGDEQYF.

V and J are TRBV6-5 and TRBJ1-1; D gene unclear. Trimming pared 6 bases from V and 11 bases from J, leaving 22 bases between. This CDR3 is built from 14 residues. CDR1 is MNHEY and CDR2 is SVGAGI in the germline V gene. The CDR3 DNA follows: TGTGCCAGCAGCCCCAGGCCGCGTTTTCTACTGGCTTTCTTT. Encoded protein: CASSPRPRFLLAFF.

This rearrangement joins TRBV19 to TRBJ1-6; 8 bases match TRBD1. V gave up 3 bases and J gave up 9 bases; unmatched junction bases: 7. The CDR3 runs 15 residues. Germline V gene sequence: CDR1 LNHDA, CDR2 SQIVND (reference sequence). The CDR3 region is CASSITQGAGSPLHF. In nucleotides, the CDR3 is TGTGCCAGTAGTATCACCCAGGGGGCGGGTTCACCCCTCCACTTT.

The chain combines TRBV7-2 with TRBJ1-3; tentatively, D is TRBD1 (6 bases). Between the trimmed V and J ends, which lost 5 bases and 2 bases, there was a span of 13 bases. Germline CDR1 SGHTA, CDR2 FQGNSA. The CDR3 contains 15 residues. In DNA form, the CDR3 reads TGTGCCAGCAGCCCGTACACAGGGACTGGAAACACCATATATTTT. This encodes CASSPYTGTGNTIYF.

This clone was counted between two and nine times. This chain links TRBV5-4 with TRBJ2-1, with a possible D match to TRBD1 (6 bases). CDR1 and CDR2 (germline): SGHNT, YYREEE (reference sequence). Trimming stripped 0 bases from V and 7 bases from J, with 20 bases between. This CDR3 spans 17 amino acids. CDR3 nucleotides: TGTGCCAGCAGCTTGGGGCCCACTGGGGGCCTCCGGAATGAGCAGTTCTTC. Protein product: CASSLGPTGGLRNEQFF.

The V and J genes are TRBV23-1 and TRBJ2-5; TRBD1 is a possible D gene (6 bases). TRBV23-1 falls under the ORF class, with uncertain function. The length of the CDR3 is 15 residues. V was shortened by 1 base and J by 3 bases, with 12 bases between the two germline ends. The CDR3 spells CASSQWDEGEETQYF. The CDR3 nucleotides are TGCGCCAGCAGTCAATGGGACGAGGGGGAAGAGACCCAGTACTTC.

The chain joins TRBV5-1 to TRBJ1-1; tentative D call: TRBD1 (6 bases). The germline CDR1 and CDR2 sequences are SGHRS and YFSETQ. The V and J ends lost 2 bases and 2 bases respectively, with 10 bases between them. The CDR3 is made up of 14 amino acids. The CDR3 region is CASSLGGANTEAFF. CDR3 coding DNA: TGCGCCAGCAGCTTAGGGGGGGCAAACACTGAAGCTTTCTTT.

J is TRBJ2-5 and V is TRBV7-2; possible D gene TRBD1, 6 bases. Trimming removed 3 bases at V and 5 bases at J, with 16 bases between. The CDR3 is 15 amino acids. Per germline, CDR1 SGHTA and CDR2 FQGNSA. The DNA for the CDR3 is TGTGCCAGCAGCTTCACCCCGGTGGGGGCGGAGACCCAGTACTTC. Encoded protein: CASSFTPVGAETQYF.

The genes are TRBV6-1 and TRBJ1-5; D not certain. Per germline, CDR1 MNHNS and CDR2 SASEGT. Trimming took 3 bases from V and 0 from J, leaving 6 bases between them. The CDR3 is 14 residues long. DNA of the CDR3: TGTGCCAGCAGTGAGAGGTATAGCAATCAGCCCCAGCATTTT. Translated, it gives CASSERYSNQPQHF.

V and J are TRBV7-6 and TRBJ2-1, with TRBD2 as a possible D gene (5 bases). V gave up 1 base and J gave up 12 bases, with 7 bases separating them. Germline CDR1 is SGHVS and CDR2 is FNYEAQ. The CDR3 runs 11 residues. The CDR3 region has the DNA TGTGCCAGCAGCTTAGATCGGGGGCAGTTCTTC. Protein sequence: CASSLDRGQFF.

The genes are TRBV2 and TRBJ1-5, with TRBD1 matching 11 bases. CDR1 is SNHLY and CDR2 is FYNNEI in the germline V gene. This CDR3 region has 15 residues. Losses at the gene ends were 4 bases for V and 6 bases for J; bases not matched to a gene: 5. The DNA for the CDR3 is TGTGCCAGCAGTGGCCGGGGACAGGGGGGTCAGCCCCAGCATTTT. Its protein product is CASSGRGQGGQPQHF.

The chain recombines TRBV28 with TRBJ1-2; 7 positions match TRBD1. CDR1 and CDR2 (germline): MDHEN, SYDVKM. Trimming removed 6 bases from V and 7 bases from J; junction bases left unmatched: 2. CDR3 length: 11 amino acids. As DNA, the CDR3 is TGTGCCAGCAGACAGGGGTTTGGCTACACCTTC. Encoded protein: CASRQGFGYTF.

CDR3 sequence reads: CASSLGQAQETQYF. The CDR3 DNA follows: TGTGCCAGCAGCTTGGGACAGGCCCAAGAGACCCAGTACTTC. The chain employs TRBV7-9 and TRBJ2-5; 8 nucleotides line up with TRBD1. CDR3 size: 14 residues. V shed 3 bases and J 1 base; nucleotides not matched to a gene: 1. Per germline, CDR1 SEHNR and CDR2 FQNEAQ (reference sequence).